Shown below are 13 T cell receptor beta chains from a single sample sequenced in a study of T-cell memory formation after mild COVID-19. TCRdb fed the 5' RACE reads into MiXCR, producing one record per CDR3 protein. The repertoire holds roughly 350,000 distinct CDR3 sequences, with around 13% as singletons. Sample: PBMCs or a T cell subset sorted from them (not recorded which). Receptors were obtained from a young man who had mild COVID-19 (a few samples of this study predate the infection). Cell type and time point are not known.

This clonotype was seen more than once but under ten times. V is TRBV12-5 and J is TRBJ2-3, with TRBD1 identical over 7 bases. The germline CDR1 and CDR2 sequences are LGHNT and FRNRAP. This CDR3 region has 14 residues. V shed 5 bases, J shed 6 bases, and the junction held 8 bases outside the gene matches. The CDR3 nucleotides are TGTGCTAGTGGTACAGGGGCGCTTCGGGATACGCAGTATTTT. As protein: CASGTGALRDTQYF.

This clonotype came up many times. The chain uses TRBV5-1 and TRBJ2-3; D may be TRBD1 or TRBD2 (5 bases each). The CDR3 is 15 residues long. Trimming removed 2 bases at V and 1 base at J, with 11 bases between. From germline, CDR1 is SGHRS and CDR2 YFSETQ. The CDR3 DNA reads as TGCGCCAGCAGCTTCGGGCAGGGAGGCACAGATACGCAGTATTTT. Protein: CASSFGQGGTDTQYF.

This chain links TRBV7-9 with TRBJ2-7; 7 nucleotides line up with TRBD1. CDR1 is SEHNR and CDR2 is FQNEAQ in the germline V gene (reference sequence). V shed 4 bases, J shed 4 bases, and the junction held 4 bases outside the gene matches. This CDR3 is 13 amino acids long. For the CDR3, the DNA is TGTGCCAGCAGCTACAGGGGAGAATACGAGCAGTACGTC. Residues: CASSYRGEYEQYV.

This clonotype has at least ten counts. This chain uses TRBV4-3 with TRBJ2-2; 8 bases fit TRBD2. With 4 bases clipped from V and 5 bases from J, the junction kept 6 bases outside the gene matches. CDR3 length: 15 residues. CDR1 LGHNA and CDR2 YSLEER come from the germline V gene. The CDR3 DNA follows: TGCGCCAGCAGCCCGGGACTAGACGGGACCGGGGAGCTGTTTTTT. This codes for CASSPGLDGTGELFF.

The V and J genes are TRBV18 and TRBJ2-7, with TRBD1 matching 10 bases. With 3 bases clipped from V and 2 bases from J, the junction kept 4 bases outside the gene matches. Germline V gene lookup returns CDR1 KGHSH and CDR2 LQKENI. CDR3 length equals 15 residues. The CDR3 nucleotides are TGTGCCAGCTCACCCGGACAGGGGGGTGCCTACGAGCAGTACGTC. Protein product: CASSPGQGGAYEQYV.

This sequence joins TRBV11-2 and TRBJ2-7, with D hard to call. V gave up 0 bases and J gave up 1 base, with 7 bases separating them. The CDR3 contains 14 residues. Germline lookup yields CDR1 SGHAT and CDR2 FQNNGV. This chain's CDR3 is CASSLEPGSYEQYV. CDR3 sequence (DNA): TGTGCCAGCAGCTTAGAACCGGGTTCCTACGAGCAGTACGTC.

This clonotype appeared a few times. The V call is TRBV11-2, the J call TRBJ2-3; D may match TRBD1 or TRBD2 (6 bases each). Trimming took 4 bases from V and 1 from J, leaving 12 bases between them. Germline V gene lookup returns CDR1 SGHAT and CDR2 FQNNGV. The CDR3 has 15 amino acids. In DNA, the CDR3 is TGTGCCAGCAGCTCTGGGGGCGGGGGCACAGATACGCAGTATTTT. Its protein is CASSSGGGGTDTQYF.

This clonotype was seen a handful of times. The CDR3 nucleotides are TGTGCCAGCGGGACTAGCGGGGAGTCCTACGAGCAGTACGTC. As protein: CASGTSGESYEQYV. The V gene is TRBV7-9, the J gene TRBJ2-7; TRBD2 matches at 13 bases. V lost 8 bases, J lost 1 base, and 2 bases stayed unmatched. CDR1 and CDR2 from the germline V gene are SEHNR and FQNEAQ (reference sequence). The CDR3 sequence is 14 residues long.

The genes are TRBV7-2 and TRBJ1-5; 10 bases match TRBD1. There are 17 residues in the CDR3. CDR1 and CDR2 (germline): SGHTA, FQGNSA. V was clipped by 3 bases and J by 6 bases; unmatched bases: 11. CDR3: CASSFTGTGVLGQPQHF. CDR3 DNA: TGTGCCAGCAGCTTCACCGGGACAGGGGTTCTTGGTCAGCCCCAGCATTTT.

This clonotype was found a few times. The chain carries TRBV7-2 and TRBJ2-5; D is unclear. Germline V gene sequence: CDR1 SGHTA, CDR2 FQGNSA. The CDR3 contains 15 residues. With 2 bases removed from V and 5 bases from J, the gap between germline ends came to 15 bases. CDR3 sequence (DNA): TGTGCCAGCAGCTTACCGGGTTCTTGGGCGGAGACCCAGTACTTC. This translates into CASSLPGSWAETQYF.

This clonotype showed up many times. The chain joins TRBV18 to TRBJ2-1; unclear D gene. The germline V and J ends were trimmed by 1 base and 10 bases, with 14 bases remaining between them. Germline CDR1 and CDR2: KGHSH and LQKENI. The CDR3 is 14 residues long. The CDR3 here is CASSPQETGAEQFF. As DNA, the CDR3 is TGTGCCAGCTCACCACAGGAGACTGGCGCCGAGCAGTTCTTC. Full variable domain (outside the CDR3, taken from reference TRBV18 and TRBJ2-1): NAGVMQNPRHLVRRRGQEARLRCSPMKGHSHVYWYRQLPEEGLKFMVYLQKENIIDESGMPKERFSAEFPKEGPSILRIQQVVRGDSAAYFCASSPQETGAEQFFGPGTRLTVL.

This clonotype was picked up many times. This chain links TRBV7-3 with TRBJ2-3; no clear D. Germline lookup yields CDR1 SGHTA and CDR2 FQGTGA. The length of the CDR3 is 13 residues. Trimming stripped 1 base from V and 5 bases from J, with 7 bases between. This chain's CDR3 is CASSLNGEDTQYF. In nucleotides, the CDR3 is TGTGCCAGCAGCTTAAATGGGGAAGATACGCAGTATTTT.

In its sample, this clonotype was seen a few times. This sequence joins TRBV7-2 and TRBJ1-4; the D gene is possibly TRBD1 (6 bases). Trimming removed 1 base at V and 6 bases at J, with 18 bases between. The CDR3 totals 17 residues. The germline V gene has CDR1 SGHTA and CDR2 FQGNSA. The CDR3 loop reads CASSLDWGARFDEKLFF. For the CDR3, the DNA is TGTGCCAGCAGCTTAGATTGGGGGGCGCGTTTTGATGAAAAACTGTTTTTT.